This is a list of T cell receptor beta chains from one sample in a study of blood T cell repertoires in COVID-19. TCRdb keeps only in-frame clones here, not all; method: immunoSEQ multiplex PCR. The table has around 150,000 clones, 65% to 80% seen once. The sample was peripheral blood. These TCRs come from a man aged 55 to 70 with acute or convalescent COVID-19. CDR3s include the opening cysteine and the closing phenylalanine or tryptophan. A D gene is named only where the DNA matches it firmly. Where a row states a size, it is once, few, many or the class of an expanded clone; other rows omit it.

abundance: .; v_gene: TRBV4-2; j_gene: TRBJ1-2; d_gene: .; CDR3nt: TGTGCCAGCAGCCAAGATTTTTCTCAGCGAGGCTATGGCTACACCTTC; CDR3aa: CASSQDFSQRGYGYTF
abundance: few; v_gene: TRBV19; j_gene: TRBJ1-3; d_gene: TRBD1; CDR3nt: TGTGCCAGTAGCACAGGGGGCCAAACCGGAAACACCATATATTTT; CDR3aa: CASSTGGQTGNTIYF
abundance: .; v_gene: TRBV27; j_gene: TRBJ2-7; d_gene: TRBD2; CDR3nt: TGTGCCAGCAGTTTGACTAGCGGGGGCCGCTCCTACGAGCAGTACTTC; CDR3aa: CASSLTSGGRSYEQYF
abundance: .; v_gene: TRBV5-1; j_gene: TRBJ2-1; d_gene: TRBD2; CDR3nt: TGCGCCAGCAGCAAAGAGGGACTAGCGGGGGGGACCCCTAACAATGAGCAGTTCTTC; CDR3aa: CASSKEGLAGGTPNNEQFF
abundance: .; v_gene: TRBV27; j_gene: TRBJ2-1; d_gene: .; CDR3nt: TGTGCCAGCAGTTTAAGCTTAGGGACACCTTACAATGAGCAGTTCTTC; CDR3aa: CASSLSLGTPYNEQFF
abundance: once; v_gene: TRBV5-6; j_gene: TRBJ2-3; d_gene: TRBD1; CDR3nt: TGTGCCAGCAGCGGACAGGGCAGCACAGATACGCAGTATTTT; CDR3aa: CASSGQGSTDTQYF
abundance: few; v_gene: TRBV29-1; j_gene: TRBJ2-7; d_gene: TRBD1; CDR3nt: TGCAGCGTTGAGCTTGCGGGGACAGGAGGCTACGAGCAGTACTTC; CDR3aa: CSVELAGTGGYEQYF
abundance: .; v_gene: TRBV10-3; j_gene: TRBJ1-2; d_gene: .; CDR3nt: TGTGCCATCAGTGAGAACAGGGAGAACTATGGCTACACCTTC; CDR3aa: CAISENRENYGYTF
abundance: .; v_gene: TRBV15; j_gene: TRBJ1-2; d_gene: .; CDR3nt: TGTGCCACCAGCAGTTTTTTTCGACAGGTCGACTATGGCTACACCTTC; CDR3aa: CATSSFFRQVDYGYTF
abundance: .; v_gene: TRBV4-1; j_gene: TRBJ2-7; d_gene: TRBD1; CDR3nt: TGCGCCAGCAGCCAAGGGGGGACAGTCTACGAGCAGTACTTC; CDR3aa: CASSQGGTVYEQYF
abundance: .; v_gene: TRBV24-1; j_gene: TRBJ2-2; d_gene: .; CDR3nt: TGTGCCACCAGTGATGTACAGGGTCGGGCCGGGGAGCTGTTTTTT; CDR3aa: CATSDVQGRAGELFF
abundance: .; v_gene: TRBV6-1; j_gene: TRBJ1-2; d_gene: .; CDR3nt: TGTGCCAGCAGTGAAACAGGACCTTACTATGGCTACACCTTC; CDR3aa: CASSETGPYYGYTF
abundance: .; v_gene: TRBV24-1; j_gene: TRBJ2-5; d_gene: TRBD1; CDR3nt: TGTGCCACCAGTGATTTGCGGGGGGACAGGGGGCCGGGTGAGACCCAGTACTTC; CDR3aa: CATSDLRGDRGPGETQYF
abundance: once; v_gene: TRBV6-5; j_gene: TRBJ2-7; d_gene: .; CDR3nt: TGTGCCAGCAGTTACTCAGCCCGCCGTGCCTACGAGCAGTACTTC; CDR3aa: CASSYSARRAYEQYF
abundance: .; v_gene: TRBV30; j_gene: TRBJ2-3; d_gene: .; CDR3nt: TGTGCCTGGGGGGGCTTACCGAGCACAGATACGCAGTATTTT; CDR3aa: CAWGGLPSTDTQYF
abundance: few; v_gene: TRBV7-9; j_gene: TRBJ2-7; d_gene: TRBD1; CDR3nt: TGTGCCAGCAGCGCCCGGGACAGCTACGAGCAGTACTTC; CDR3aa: CASSARDSYEQYF
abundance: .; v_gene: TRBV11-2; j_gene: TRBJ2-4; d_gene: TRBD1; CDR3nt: TGTGCCAGCGAAGGACAGGGGGAGAGGGACATTCAGTACTTC; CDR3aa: CASEGQGERDIQYF
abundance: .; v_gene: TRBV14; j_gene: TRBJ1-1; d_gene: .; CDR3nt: TGTGCCAGCAGCCAAGAAGATGCAGGGAAGGTGGCCACTGAAGCTTTCTTT; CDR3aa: CASSQEDAGKVATEAFF
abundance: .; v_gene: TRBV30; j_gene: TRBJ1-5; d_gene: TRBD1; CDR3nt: TGTGCCTGGAGAGATCCGGGACAGAGAAATCAGCCCCAGCATTTT; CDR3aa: CAWRDPGQRNQPQHF
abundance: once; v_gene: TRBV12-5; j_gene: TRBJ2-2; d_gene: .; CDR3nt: TGTGCTAGTGGCGCGGGGACGGCGAACACCGGGGAGCTGTTTTTT; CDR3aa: CASGAGTANTGELFF
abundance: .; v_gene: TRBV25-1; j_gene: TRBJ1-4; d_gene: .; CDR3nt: TGTGCCAGCAGTGAATGGAGGACAGACTTTAATGAAAAACTGTTTTTT; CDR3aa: CASSEWRTDFNEKLFF
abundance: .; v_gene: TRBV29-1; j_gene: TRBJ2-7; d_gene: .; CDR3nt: TGCAGCGTTGGGACAGAGCTACGAGAGCAGTACTTC; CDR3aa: CSVGTELREQYF
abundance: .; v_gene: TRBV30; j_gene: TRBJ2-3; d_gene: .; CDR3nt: TGTGCCTGGAGTGCCGTAGATACGCAGTATTTT; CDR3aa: CAWSAVDTQYF
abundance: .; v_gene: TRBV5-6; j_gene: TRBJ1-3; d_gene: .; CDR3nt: TGTGCCAGCAGCTCATTAAAGGGGGTTCGGAACACCATATATTTT; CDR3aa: CASSSLKGVRNTIYF
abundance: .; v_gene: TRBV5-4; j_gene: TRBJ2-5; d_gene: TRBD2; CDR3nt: TGTGCCAGCAGCTTGGCCGGTTCAGCGGGGGGGCCCCAGACCCAGTACTTC; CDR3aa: CASSLAGSAGGPQTQYF
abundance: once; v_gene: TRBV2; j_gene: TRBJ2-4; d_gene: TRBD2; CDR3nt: TGTGCCACAATTCGAAAAGCGGGGAACATTCAGTACTTC; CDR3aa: CATIRKAGNIQYF
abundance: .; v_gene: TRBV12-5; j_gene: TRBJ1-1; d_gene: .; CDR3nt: TGTGCTAGTGGTTTACGGGGGAACACTGAAGCTTTCTTT; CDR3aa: CASGLRGNTEAFF
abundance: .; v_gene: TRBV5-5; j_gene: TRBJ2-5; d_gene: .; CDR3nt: TGTGCCAGCAGCCCGACGGCAGGGTCAGAGACCCAGTACTTC; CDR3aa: CASSPTAGSETQYF
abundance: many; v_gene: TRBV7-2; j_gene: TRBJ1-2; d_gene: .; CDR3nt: TGTGCCAGCAGCACCGGACAGCCTCTGTTCGGCTACACCTTC; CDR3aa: CASSTGQPLFGYTF
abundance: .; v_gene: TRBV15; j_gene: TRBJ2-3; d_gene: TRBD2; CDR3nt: TGTGCCACCAGCGCCCGGACTAGCCCGGATACGCAGTATTTT; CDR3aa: CATSARTSPDTQYF
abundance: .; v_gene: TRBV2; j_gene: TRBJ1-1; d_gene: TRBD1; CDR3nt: TGTGCCAGCAGCGGTACAGGGGGCACTGAAGCTTTCTTT; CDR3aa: CASSGTGGTEAFF
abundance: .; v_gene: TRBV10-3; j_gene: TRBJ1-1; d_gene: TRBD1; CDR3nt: TGTGCCATCAGTGAGACAACAGGGGGCGACACTGAAGCTTTCTTT; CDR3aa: CAISETTGGDTEAFF
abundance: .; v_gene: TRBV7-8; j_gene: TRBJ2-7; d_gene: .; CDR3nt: TGTGCCAGCAGCTTAACGGGGGAGGGGGATGAGCAGTACTTC; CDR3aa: CASSLTGEGDEQYF